This section outlines one T cell receptor beta chain sequence together with its context. There is no known antigen for this receptor. Base qualities are not recorded, but no much larger clone differs from it by a single base. The sample belongs to a study of response to subunit inactivated influenza vaccine (dated by TCRdb to 2016 to 2018). Regarding the complete study: Deep quantitative profiling of the T cell receptor repertoire was used in the study to follow responses to a trivalent subunit inactivated influenza vaccine.

There are 14 amino acids in the CDR3, from cysteine to phenylalanine inclusive. Kept here is only the CDR3 DNA, which spans 42 bases and is read in frame from base 1. The germline V gene gives CDR1 as ENHRY and CDR2 as SYGVKD. At the junction V is shortened by 6 bases and J by 4 bases, with 12 bases in between. Here is what the overall study found, with its caveats: It was suggested by the authors that each seasonal influenza vaccination may recruit only a limited number of new T cells.

The protocol used for the library was RT-PCR. Sequencing was carried out with an Illumina HiSeq 2500. TCRdb reworked the public reads: Q25 trimming with fastp, MiXCR clone assembly, productive beta chains retained. Duplicate CDR3 protein sequences are folded into a single record with the most common DNA and genes. The sample table holds 650,000 to 800,000 distinct CDR3 sequences, of which less than 20% were seen once. Of the sample, about a tenth is held by the ten largest clones. The specimen was PBMCs from blood, collected around 5 days after vaccination. This TCR came from a man aged 50 to 60 who received an inactivated influenza vaccine. Donor details come from another sample of the same person, matched by shared clones. The rearranged chain carries TRBV10-3 and TRBJ2-2; the D element could tentatively be TRBD1 or TRBD2, as 5 bases agree for each. CDR3 reads: CAIRGTSPTGELFF. Here is the DNA: TGTGCCATCAGGGGGACCTCCCCCACCGGGGAGCTGTTTTTT.